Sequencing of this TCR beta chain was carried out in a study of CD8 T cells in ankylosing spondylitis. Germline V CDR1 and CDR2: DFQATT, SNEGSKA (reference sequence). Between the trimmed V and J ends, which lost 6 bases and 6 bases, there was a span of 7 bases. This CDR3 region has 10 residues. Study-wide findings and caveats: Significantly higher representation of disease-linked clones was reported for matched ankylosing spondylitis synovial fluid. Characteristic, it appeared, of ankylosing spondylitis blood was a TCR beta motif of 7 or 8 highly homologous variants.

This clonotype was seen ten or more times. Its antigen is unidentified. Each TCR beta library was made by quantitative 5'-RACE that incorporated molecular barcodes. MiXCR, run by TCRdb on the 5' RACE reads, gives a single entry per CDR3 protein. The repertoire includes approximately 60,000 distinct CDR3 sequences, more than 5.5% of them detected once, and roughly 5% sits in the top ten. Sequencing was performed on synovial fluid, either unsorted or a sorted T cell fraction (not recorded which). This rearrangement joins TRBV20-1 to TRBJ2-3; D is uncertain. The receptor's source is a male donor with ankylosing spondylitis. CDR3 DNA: TGCAGTGCCCCCAGGGATACGCAGTATTTT. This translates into CSAPRDTQYF.